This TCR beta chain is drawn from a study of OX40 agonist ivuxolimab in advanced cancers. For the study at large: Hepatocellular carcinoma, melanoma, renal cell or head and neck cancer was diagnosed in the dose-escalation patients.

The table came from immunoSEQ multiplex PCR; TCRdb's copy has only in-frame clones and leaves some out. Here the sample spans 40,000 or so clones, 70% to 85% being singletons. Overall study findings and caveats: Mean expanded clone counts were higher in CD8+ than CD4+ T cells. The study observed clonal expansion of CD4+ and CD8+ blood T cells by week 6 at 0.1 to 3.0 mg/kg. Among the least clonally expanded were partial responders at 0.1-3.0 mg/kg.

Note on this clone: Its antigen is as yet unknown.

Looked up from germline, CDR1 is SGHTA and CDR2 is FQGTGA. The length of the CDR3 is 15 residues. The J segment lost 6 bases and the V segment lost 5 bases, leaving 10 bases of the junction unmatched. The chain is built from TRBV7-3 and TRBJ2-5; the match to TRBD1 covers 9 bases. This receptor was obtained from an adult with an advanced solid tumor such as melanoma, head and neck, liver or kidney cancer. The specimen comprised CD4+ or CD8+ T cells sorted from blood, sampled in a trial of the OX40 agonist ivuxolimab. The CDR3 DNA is TGTGCCAGCAGCCGGACAGGGGCCCCGGGACAGACCCAGTACTTC. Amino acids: CASSRTGAPGQTQYF.